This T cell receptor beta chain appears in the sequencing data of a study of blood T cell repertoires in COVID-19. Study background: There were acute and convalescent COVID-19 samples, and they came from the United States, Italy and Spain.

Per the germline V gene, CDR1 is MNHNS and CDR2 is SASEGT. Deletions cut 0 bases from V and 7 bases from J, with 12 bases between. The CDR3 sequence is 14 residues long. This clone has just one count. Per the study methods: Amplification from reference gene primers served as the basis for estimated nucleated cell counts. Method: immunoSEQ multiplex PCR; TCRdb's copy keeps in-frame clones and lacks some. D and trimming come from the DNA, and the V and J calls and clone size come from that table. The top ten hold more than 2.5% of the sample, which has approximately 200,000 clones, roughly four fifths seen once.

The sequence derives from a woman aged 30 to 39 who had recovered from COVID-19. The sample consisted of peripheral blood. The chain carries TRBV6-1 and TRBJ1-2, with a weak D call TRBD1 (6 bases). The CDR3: CASSEARQGIGYTF. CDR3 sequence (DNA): TGTGCCAGCAGTGAAGCGCGTCAGGGGATTGGCTACACCTTC.